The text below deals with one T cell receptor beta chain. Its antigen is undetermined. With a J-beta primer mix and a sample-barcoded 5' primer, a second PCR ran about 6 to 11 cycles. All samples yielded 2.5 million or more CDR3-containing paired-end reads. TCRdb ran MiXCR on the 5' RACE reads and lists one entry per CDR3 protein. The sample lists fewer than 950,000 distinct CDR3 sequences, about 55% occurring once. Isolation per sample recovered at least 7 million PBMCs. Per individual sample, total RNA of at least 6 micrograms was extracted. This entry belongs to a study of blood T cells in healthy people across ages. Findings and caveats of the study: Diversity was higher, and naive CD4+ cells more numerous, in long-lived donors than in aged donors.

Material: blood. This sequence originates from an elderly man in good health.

CDR3 sequence: CAIGTAYEQYF. The CDR3 nucleotides are TGTGCCATCGGGACGGCCTACGAGCAGTACTTC. The chain links TRBV12-3 or TRBV12-4 to TRBJ2-7; D could derive from TRBD1 or TRBD2 (5 bases each). The germline V and J ends were trimmed by 10 bases and 2 bases, with 9 bases remaining between them. The CDR3 length is 11 residues.